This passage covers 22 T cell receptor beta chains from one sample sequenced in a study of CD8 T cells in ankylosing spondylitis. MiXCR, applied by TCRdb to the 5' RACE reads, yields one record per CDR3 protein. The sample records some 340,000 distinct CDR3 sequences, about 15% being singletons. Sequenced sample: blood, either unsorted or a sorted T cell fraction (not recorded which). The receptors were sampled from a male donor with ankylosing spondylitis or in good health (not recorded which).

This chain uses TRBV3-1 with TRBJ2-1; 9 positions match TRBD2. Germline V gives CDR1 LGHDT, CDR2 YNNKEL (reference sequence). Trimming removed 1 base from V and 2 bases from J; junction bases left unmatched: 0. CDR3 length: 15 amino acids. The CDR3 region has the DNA TGTGCCAGCAGCCAAGCTAGCGGGGCCTACAATGAGCAGTTCTTC. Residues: CASSQASGAYNEQFF.

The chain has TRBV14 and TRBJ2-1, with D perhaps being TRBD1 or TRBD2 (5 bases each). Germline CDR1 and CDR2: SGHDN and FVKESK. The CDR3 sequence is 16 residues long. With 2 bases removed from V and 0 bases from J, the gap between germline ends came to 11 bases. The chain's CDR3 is CASSQLGAGSYNEQFF. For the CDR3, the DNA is TGTGCCAGCAGCCAACTCGGGGCGGGCTCCTACAATGAGCAGTTCTTC.

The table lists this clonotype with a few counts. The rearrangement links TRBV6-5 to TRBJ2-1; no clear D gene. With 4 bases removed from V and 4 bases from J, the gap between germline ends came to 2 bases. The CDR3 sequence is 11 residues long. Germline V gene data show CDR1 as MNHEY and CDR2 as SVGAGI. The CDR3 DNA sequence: TGTGCCAGCAGTTGGTACAATGAGCAGTTCTTC. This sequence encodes CASSWYNEQFF.

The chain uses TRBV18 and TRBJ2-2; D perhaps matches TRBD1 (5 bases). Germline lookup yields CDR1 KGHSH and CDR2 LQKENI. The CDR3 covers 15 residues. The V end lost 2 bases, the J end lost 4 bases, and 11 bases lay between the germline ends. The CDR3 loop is CASSPRGLGTGELFF. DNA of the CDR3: TGTGCCAGCTCACCAAGGGGTCTCGGCACCGGGGAGCTGTTTTTT.

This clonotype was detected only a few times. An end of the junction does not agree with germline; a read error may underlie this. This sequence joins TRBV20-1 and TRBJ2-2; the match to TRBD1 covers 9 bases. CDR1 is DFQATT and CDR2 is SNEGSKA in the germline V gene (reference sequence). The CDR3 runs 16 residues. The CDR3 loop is CCARGPGQGRTGELFF. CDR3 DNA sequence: TGCTGTGCTAGAGGACCGGGACAGGGACGCACCGGGGAGCTGTTTTTT.

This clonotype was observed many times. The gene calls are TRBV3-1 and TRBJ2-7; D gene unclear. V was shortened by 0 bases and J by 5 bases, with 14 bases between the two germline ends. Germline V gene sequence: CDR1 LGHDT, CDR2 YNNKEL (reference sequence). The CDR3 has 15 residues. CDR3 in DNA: TGTGCCAGCAGCCAAGATAGTCGGCCCGCCCACGAGCAGTACTTC. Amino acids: CASSQDSRPAHEQYF.

In DNA form, the CDR3 reads TGCGCCAGCAGCTTCCGGACAGGGCTGTACAATGAGCAGTTCTTC. Translated: CASSFRTGLYNEQFF. V usage is TRBV5-1 and J usage is TRBJ2-1; 8 nucleotides agree with TRBD1. This CDR3 has 15 residues. Germline V gives CDR1 SGHRS, CDR2 YFSETQ. With V trimmed by 2 bases and J by 4 bases, 5 bases remained unmatched.

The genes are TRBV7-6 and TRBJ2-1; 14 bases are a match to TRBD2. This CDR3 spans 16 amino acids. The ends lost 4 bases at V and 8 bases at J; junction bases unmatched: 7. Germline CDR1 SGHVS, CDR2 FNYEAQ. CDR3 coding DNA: TGTGCCAGCAGCTCCAAGGGACTAGCGGGAGACGATGAGCAGTTCTTC. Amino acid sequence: CASSSKGLAGDDEQFF.

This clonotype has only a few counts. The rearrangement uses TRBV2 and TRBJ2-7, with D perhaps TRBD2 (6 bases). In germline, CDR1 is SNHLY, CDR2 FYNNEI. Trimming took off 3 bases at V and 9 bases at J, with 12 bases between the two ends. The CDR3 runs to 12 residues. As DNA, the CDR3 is TGTGCCAGCAGTGACGAAGGGACTGTGCAGTACTTC. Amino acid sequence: CASSDEGTVQYF.

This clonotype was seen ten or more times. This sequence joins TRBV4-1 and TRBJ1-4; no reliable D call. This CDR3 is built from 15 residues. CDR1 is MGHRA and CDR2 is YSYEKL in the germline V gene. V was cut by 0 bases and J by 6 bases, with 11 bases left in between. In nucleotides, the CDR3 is TGCGCCAGCAGCCAAGAGGGCTTCGGGTATGAAAAACTGTTTTTT. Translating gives CASSQEGFGYEKLFF.

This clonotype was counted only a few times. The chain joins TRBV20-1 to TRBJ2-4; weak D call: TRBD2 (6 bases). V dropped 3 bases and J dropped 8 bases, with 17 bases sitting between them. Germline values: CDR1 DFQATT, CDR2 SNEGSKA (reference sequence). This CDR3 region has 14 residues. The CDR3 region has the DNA TGCAGTGCTAGGGAGGGGTTAGCTTGGGACATTCAGTACTTC. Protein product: CSAREGLAWDIQYF.

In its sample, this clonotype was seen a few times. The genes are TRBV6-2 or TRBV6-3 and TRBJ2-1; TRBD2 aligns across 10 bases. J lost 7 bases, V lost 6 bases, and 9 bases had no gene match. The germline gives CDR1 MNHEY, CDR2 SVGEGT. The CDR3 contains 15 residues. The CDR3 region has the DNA TGTGCCAGCAGGGGAAGCGGGGGGGCGAAAAATGAGCAGTTCTTC. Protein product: CASRGSGGAKNEQFF.

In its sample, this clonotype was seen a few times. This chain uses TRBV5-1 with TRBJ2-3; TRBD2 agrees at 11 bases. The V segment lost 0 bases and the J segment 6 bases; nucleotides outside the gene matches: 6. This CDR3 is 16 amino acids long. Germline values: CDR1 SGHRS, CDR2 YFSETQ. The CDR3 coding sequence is TGCGCCAGCAGCTTGGGGGGACTAGCGGCCATGGATACGCAGTATTTT. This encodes CASSLGGLAAMDTQYF.

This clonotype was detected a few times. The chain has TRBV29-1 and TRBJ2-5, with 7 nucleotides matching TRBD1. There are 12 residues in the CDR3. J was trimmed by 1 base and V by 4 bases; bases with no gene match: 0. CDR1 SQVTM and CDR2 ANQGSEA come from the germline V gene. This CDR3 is CSVGDSQETQYF. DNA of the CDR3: TGCAGCGTTGGGGACAGCCAAGAGACCCAGTACTTC.

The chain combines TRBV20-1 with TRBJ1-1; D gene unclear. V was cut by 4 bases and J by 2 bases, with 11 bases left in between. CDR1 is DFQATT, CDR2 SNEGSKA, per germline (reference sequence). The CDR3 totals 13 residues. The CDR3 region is CSAMGPENTEAFF. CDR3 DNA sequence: TGCAGTGCTATGGGCCCCGAAAACACTGAAGCTTTCTTT.

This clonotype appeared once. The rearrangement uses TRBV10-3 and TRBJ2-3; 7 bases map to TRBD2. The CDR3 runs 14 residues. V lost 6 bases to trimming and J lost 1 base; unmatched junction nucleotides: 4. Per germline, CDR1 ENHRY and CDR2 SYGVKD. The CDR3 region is CAIRGAGRTDTQYF. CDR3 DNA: TGTGCCATCAGGGGAGCGGGGCGCACAGATACGCAGTATTTT.

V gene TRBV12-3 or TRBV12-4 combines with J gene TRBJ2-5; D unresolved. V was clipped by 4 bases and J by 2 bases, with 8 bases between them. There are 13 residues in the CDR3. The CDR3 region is CASSWWQQETQYF. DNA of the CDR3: TGTGCCAGCAGTTGGTGGCAGCAAGAGACCCAGTACTTC.

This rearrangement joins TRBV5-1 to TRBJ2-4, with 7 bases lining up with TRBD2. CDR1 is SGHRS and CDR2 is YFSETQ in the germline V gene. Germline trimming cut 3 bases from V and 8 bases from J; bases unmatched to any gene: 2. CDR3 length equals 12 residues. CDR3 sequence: CASSSGRDIQYF. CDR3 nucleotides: TGCGCCAGCAGCTCGGGGAGGGACATTCAGTACTTC. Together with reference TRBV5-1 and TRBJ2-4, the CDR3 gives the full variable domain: KAGVTQTPRYLIKTRGQQVTLSCSPISGHRSVSWYQQTPGQGLQFLFEYFSETQRNKGNFPGRFSGRQFSNSRSEMNVSTLELGDSALYLCASSSGRDIQYFGAGTRLSVL.

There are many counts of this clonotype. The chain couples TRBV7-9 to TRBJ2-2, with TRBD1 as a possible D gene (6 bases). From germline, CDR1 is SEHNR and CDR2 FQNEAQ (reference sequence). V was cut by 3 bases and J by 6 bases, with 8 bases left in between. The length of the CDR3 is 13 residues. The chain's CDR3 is CASSFTGSGELFF. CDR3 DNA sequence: TGTGCCAGCAGCTTTACAGGGTCCGGGGAGCTGTTTTTT.

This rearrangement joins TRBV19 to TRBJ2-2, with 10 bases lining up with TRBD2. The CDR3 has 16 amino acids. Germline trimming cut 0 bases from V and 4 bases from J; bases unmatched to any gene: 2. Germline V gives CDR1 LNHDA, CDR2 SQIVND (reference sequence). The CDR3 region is CASSIDSGGSTGELFF. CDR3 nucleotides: TGTGCCAGTAGTATAGATAGCGGGGGGTCCACCGGGGAGCTGTTTTTT.

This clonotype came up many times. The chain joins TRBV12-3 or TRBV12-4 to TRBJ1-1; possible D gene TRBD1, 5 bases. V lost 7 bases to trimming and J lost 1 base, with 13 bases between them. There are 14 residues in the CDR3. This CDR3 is CASTRDSWNTEAFF. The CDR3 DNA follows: TGTGCCAGCACTCGCGACAGCTGGAACACTGAAGCTTTCTTT.

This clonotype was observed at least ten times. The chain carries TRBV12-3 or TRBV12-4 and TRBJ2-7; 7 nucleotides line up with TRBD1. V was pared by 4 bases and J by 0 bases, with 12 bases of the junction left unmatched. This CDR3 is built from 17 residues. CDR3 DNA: TGTGCCAGCAGTTCACCGACAAGGACAGGTGGCTCCTACGAGCAGTACTTC. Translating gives CASSSPTRTGGSYEQYF.